Below are 21 T cell receptor beta chains sequenced from a single sample in a study of T cell responses to AZD1222 COVID-19 vaccine. TCRdb's copy holds only in-frame clones and misses some; the assay was immunoSEQ multiplex PCR. The sample holds approximately 110,000 clones, 88% seen once. The source was peripheral blood, collected on day 0 of AZD1222 vaccination. These receptors all stem from an adult in good health.

The chain recombines TRBV4-1 with TRBJ2-7, with 8 bases lining up with TRBD1. The germline CDR1 and CDR2 sequences are MGHRA and YSYEKL. The trim removed 5 bases at V and 5 bases at J, leaving 8 bases unmatched. CDR3 size: 14 residues. The CDR3 DNA follows: TGCGCCAGCAGCGACTACGGACAGGGTGACGAGCAGTACTTC. As protein: CASSDYGQGDEQYF.

The chain uses TRBV2 and TRBJ2-4; D is ambiguous. The CDR3 length is 14 residues. The ends were cut back, 5 bases at V and 0 bases at J, with 8 bases in the middle. Germline V lookup: CDR1 SNHLY, CDR2 FYNNEI. In DNA form, the CDR3 reads TGTGCCAGCAGTATTAACCTAGCCAAAAACATTCAGTACTTC. As protein: CASSINLAKNIQYF. Full variable domain (rest looked up from reference TRBV2 and TRBJ2-4): EPEVTQTPSHQVTQMGQEVILRCVPISNHLYFYWYRQILGQKVEFLVSFYNNEISEKSEIFDDQFSVERPDGSNFTLKIRSTKLEDSAMYFCASSINLAKNIQYFGAGTRLSVL.

V usage is TRBV6-5 and J usage is TRBJ1-1; a weak D match, TRBD1 (5 bases). V was shortened by 2 bases and J by 3 bases, with 10 bases between the two germline ends. The CDR3 has 14 amino acids. Germline CDR1 is MNHEY and CDR2 is SVGAGI. CDR3 sequence (DNA): TGTGCCAGCAGTTACACGGGGCTGGACACTGAAGCTTTCTTT. Its protein product is CASSYTGLDTEAFF.

V usage is TRBV24-1 and J usage is TRBJ1-5; D might be TRBD1 (6 bases). The germline V gene encodes CDR1 KGHDR and CDR2 SFDVKD. The CDR3 runs 14 residues. V shed 7 bases and J shed 3 bases, with 12 bases lying between them. This chain's CDR3 is CATSADSLNQPQHF. CDR3 in DNA: TGTGCCACCAGCGCGGACAGTCTCAATCAGCCCCAGCATTTT.

The chain carries TRBV7-2 and TRBJ2-5; 8 nucleotides match TRBD1. V dropped 1 base and J dropped 5; count of bases not matched to a gene: 6. CDR1 and CDR2 from the germline V gene are SGHTA and FQGNSA. CDR3 length: 15 residues. The CDR3 coding sequence is TGTGCCAGCAGCTTAGTCACAGGGGGACGGGAGACCCAGTACTTC. Translating gives CASSLVTGGRETQYF.

The chain carries TRBV28 and TRBJ2-1; maybe TRBD1 (6 bases). V was cut by 6 bases and J by 4 bases, with 16 bases left in between. Germline lookup yields CDR1 MDHEN and CDR2 SYDVKM. The length of the CDR3 is 15 residues. The CDR3 loop is CASSRDRRLYNEQFF. CDR3 nucleotides: TGTGCCAGCAGCCGCGACAGGAGGCTGTACAATGAGCAGTTCTTC.

The rearrangement links TRBV28 to TRBJ1-4; D unresolved. Germline V CDR1 and CDR2: MDHEN, SYDVKM. The V end was cut by 7 bases, the J end by 8 bases, with 14 bases between. This CDR3 spans 13 amino acids. The CDR3 coding sequence is TGTGCCAGCAATGGCCCGGGTAACGAAAAACTGTTTTTT. It translates to CASNGPGNEKLFF.

This clone was seen a few times. The J gene is TRBJ2-3, the V gene TRBV28, with D possibly being TRBD2 (6 bases). The CDR3 loop spans 18 amino acids. V lost 3 bases and J 0 bases, leaving 19 bases between the germline ends. Per germline, CDR1 MDHEN and CDR2 SYDVKM. DNA of the CDR3: TGTGCCAGCAGTTTTTCTCCGGGACTGGGGTCTAGCACAGATACGCAGTATTTT. Its protein is CASSFSPGLGSSTDTQYF.

The rearrangement joins TRBV7-9 to TRBJ2-5; 8 nucleotides line up with TRBD1. Germline V CDR1 and CDR2: SEHNR, FQNEAQ (reference sequence). The J segment lost 5 bases and the V segment lost 5 bases, leaving 10 bases of the junction unmatched. The CDR3 runs 15 residues. The CDR3 here is CASSLGQGIGETQYF. CDR3 nucleotides: TGTGCCAGCAGCCTCGGACAGGGTATCGGGGAGACCCAGTACTTC. The entire variable domain, with the rest obtained from reference TRBV7-9 and TRBJ2-5, is as follows: DTGVSQNPRHKITKRGQNVTFRCDPISEHNRLYWYRQTLGQGPEFLTYFQNEAQLEKSRLLSDRFSAERPKGSFSTLEIQRTEQGDSAMYLCASSLGQGIGETQYFGPGTRLLVL.

This clone has only a few counts. V is TRBV5-1 and J is TRBJ1-2, with TRBD1 as a possible D gene (5 bases). Germline V CDR1 and CDR2: SGHRS, YFSETQ. Trimming took off 0 bases at V and 3 bases at J, with 9 bases between the two ends. This CDR3 is 14 amino acids long. Here the CDR3 reads CASSLGGTDYGYTF. CDR3 nucleotides: TGCGCCAGCAGCTTGGGTGGGACTGACTATGGCTACACCTTC.

The chain joins TRBV5-4 to TRBJ1-2; D ambiguous. V lost 3 bases, J lost 2 bases, and 5 bases lay in between. CDR1 and CDR2 from the germline V gene are SGHNT and YYREEE (reference sequence). The CDR3 contains 12 residues. The CDR3 DNA reads TGTGCCAGCAGCTCCGGGAACTATGGCTACACCTTC. It yields the protein CASSSGNYGYTF.

The chain couples TRBV7-9 to TRBJ1-5; the match to TRBD1 covers 9 bases. CDR3 size: 15 residues. Trimming at V came to 4 bases and at J to 6 bases, leaving 7 bases not matched to a gene. The V gene's germline CDR1 is SEHNR and CDR2 FQNEAQ (reference sequence). As DNA, the CDR3 is TGTGCCAGCAGCTCCGGACAGGGGAGTATTCAGCCCCAGCATTTT. Its protein product is CASSSGQGSIQPQHF.

V is TRBV7-2 and J is TRBJ1-3, with 9 bases lining up with TRBD1. Per germline, CDR1 SGHTA and CDR2 FQGNSA. With 5 bases clipped from V and 4 bases from J, the junction kept 6 bases outside the gene matches. The CDR3 is 15 residues long. The CDR3 protein is CASSRDRAGGNTIYF. CDR3 DNA: TGTGCCAGCAGCAGGGACAGGGCTGGAGGAAACACCATATATTTT.

The gene calls are TRBV2 and TRBJ1-4; D not resolved. Between the trimmed V and J ends, which lost 3 bases and 0 bases, there was a span of 8 bases. CDR3 length: 15 amino acids. Looked up from germline, CDR1 is SNHLY and CDR2 is FYNNEI. The CDR3 reads CASSDPVATNEKLFF. CDR3 nucleotide sequence: TGTGCCAGCAGTGACCCTGTGGCAACTAATGAAAAACTGTTTTTT.

This sequence joins TRBV7-3 and TRBJ2-3, with D perhaps matching TRBD1 (6 bases). V was shortened by 5 bases and J by 0 bases, with 9 bases between the two germline ends. Germline V gene sequence: CDR1 SGHTA, CDR2 FQGTGA. The CDR3 length is 14 residues. CDR3 sequence: CASSPGHSTDTQYF. The CDR3 DNA is TGTGCCAGCAGCCCGGGACATAGCACAGATACGCAGTATTTT. Filled out from reference TRBV7-3 and TRBJ2-3, the complete variable domain reads GAGVSQTPSNKVTEKGKYVELRCDPISGHTALYWYRQSLGQGPEFLIYFQGTGAADDSGLPNDRFFAVRPEGSVSTLKIQRTERGDSAVYLCASSPGHSTDTQYFGPGTRLTVL.

The chain has TRBV12-3 or TRBV12-4 and TRBJ2-1; D not certain. The CDR3 totals 12 residues. Trimming left V 1 base short and J 5 bases short, with 3 bases between. CDR3 region: CASSLENNEQFF. CDR3 DNA sequence: TGTGCCAGCAGTTTAGAAAACAATGAGCAGTTCTTC.

This chain uses TRBV14 with TRBJ2-1, with D unresolved. This CDR3 is 12 amino acids long. Trimming stripped 1 base from V and 9 bases from J, with 7 bases between. Germline lookup yields CDR1 SGHDN and CDR2 FVKESK. The CDR3 region is CASSQVVGEQFF. The CDR3, as DNA: TGTGCCAGCAGCCAAGTTGTAGGTGAGCAGTTCTTC.

This chain uses TRBV19 with TRBJ1-2; unclear D gene. This CDR3 contains 14 residues. Trimming pared 5 bases from V and 4 bases from J, leaving 14 bases between. The germline CDR1 and CDR2 sequences are LNHDA and SQIVND (reference sequence). The DNA of the CDR3 is TGTGCCAGTAGTGGGTCCAGGCGGGGCTATGGCTACACCTTC. Encoded protein: CASSGSRRGYGYTF.

The chain's CDR3 is CASSLLGAGSNTEAFF. As DNA, the CDR3 is TGTGCCAGCAGCTTACTTGGGGCCGGTTCGAACACTGAAGCTTTCTTT. J is TRBJ1-1 and V is TRBV7-3; weak D call: TRBD1 (5 bases). Germline V CDR1 and CDR2: SGHTA, FQGTGA. The CDR3 totals 16 residues. V dropped 2 bases and J dropped 1 base, with 14 bases sitting between them.

The rearrangement uses TRBV6-6 and TRBJ2-1; TRBD1 matches at 9 bases. J lost 4 bases, V lost 6 bases, and 10 bases had no gene match. This CDR3 has 16 amino acids. The germline V gene has CDR1 MNHNY and CDR2 SVGAGI (reference sequence). The CDR3 region is CASSWPGQGGYNEQFF. CDR3 nucleotide sequence: TGTGCCAGCAGCTGGCCGGGACAGGGAGGGTACAATGAGCAGTTCTTC.

This clone was picked up a small number of times. The chain employs TRBV19 and TRBJ1-1; 12 bases are a match to TRBD1. CDR1 and CDR2 (germline): LNHDA, SQIVND (reference sequence). This CDR3 is built from 17 residues. V lost 7 bases, J lost 6 bases, and 15 bases stayed unmatched. CDR3: CASTKFLGTGGKAEAFF. DNA of the CDR3: TGTGCCAGTACTAAATTTCTGGGGACAGGGGGCAAGGCTGAAGCTTTCTTT.